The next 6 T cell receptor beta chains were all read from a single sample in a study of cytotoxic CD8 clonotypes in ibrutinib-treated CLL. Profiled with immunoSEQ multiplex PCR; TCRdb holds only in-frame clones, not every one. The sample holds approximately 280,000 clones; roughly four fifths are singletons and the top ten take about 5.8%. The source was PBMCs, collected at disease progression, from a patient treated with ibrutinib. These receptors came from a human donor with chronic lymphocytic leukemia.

The CDR3 spells CASSPGQGRYEQYF. The CDR3 nucleotides are TGTGCCAGCAGTCCGGGACAGGGGAGGTACGAGCAGTACTTC. V and J are TRBV13 and TRBJ2-7; TRBD1 aligns across 10 bases. V shed 6 bases and J 4 bases; nucleotides not matched to a gene: 6. Germline-derived CDR1 and CDR2 are PRHDT and FYEKMQ (reference sequence). The CDR3 length is 14 residues.

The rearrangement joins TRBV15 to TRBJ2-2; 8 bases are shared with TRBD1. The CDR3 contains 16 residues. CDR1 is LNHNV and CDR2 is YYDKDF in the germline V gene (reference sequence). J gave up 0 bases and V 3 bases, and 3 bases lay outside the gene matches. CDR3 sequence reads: CATSRNRGSNTGELFF. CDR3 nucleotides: TGTGCCACCAGCAGGAACAGGGGGTCGAACACCGGGGAGCTGTTTTTT. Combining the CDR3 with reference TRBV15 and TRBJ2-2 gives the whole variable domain DAMVIQNPRYQVTQFGKPVTLSCSQTLNHNVMYWYQQKSSQAPKLLFHYYDKDFNNEADTPDNFQSRRPNTSFCFLDIRSPGLGDTAMYLCATSRNRGSNTGELFFGEGSRLTVL.

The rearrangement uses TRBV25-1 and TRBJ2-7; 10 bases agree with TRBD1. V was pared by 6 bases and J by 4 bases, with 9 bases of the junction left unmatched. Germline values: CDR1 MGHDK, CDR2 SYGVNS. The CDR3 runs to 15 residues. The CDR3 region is CASSDLGTGAYEQYF. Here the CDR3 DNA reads TGTGCCAGCAGCGACCTAGGGACAGGGGCTTACGAGCAGTACTTC.

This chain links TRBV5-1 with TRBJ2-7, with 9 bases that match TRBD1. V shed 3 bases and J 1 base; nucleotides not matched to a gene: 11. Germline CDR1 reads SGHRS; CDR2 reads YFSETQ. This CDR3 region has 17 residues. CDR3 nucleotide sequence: TGCGCCAGCAGCTGGGGGCCACAGGGGGCTTCGTCCTACGAGCAGTACTTC. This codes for CASSWGPQGASSYEQYF.

The CDR3 DNA reads as TGTGCCAGCAGCTTACGGACAGATACGCAGTATTTT. Translation: CASSLRTDTQYF. This chain joins TRBV11-3 and TRBJ2-3; no definite D call. This CDR3 has 12 amino acids. Germline CDR1 and CDR2: SGHNT and YENEEA. Trimming removed 2 bases from V and 3 bases from J, with 3 bases in between.

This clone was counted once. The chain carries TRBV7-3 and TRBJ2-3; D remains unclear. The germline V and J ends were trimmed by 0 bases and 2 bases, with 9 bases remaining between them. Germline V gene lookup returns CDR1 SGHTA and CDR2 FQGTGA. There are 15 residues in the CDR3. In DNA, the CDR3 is TGTGCCAGCAGCTTAACTGGGCGGTACACAGATACGCAGTATTTT. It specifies CASSLTGRYTDTQYF.